This record looks at one T cell receptor beta chain sequence and its context. This entry is derived from a study of blood T cell repertoires in COVID-19. Study-level information: Sample material is recorded as cDNA or gDNA derived from T cells, B-cell-depleted T cells, or PBMCs.

The authors' processing: For nucleated cells, counts were estimated from reference gene primer amplification. Only in-frame clones appear in the TCRdb table, and some are missing; sequencing was by immunoSEQ multiplex PCR. V, J and clone size are taken as reported in that table, and D and trimming were inferred from the DNA itself. The table lists almost 200,000 clones, roughly 90% of them singletons. Material: PBMCs or T cells enriched from blood (not recorded which). This TCR was sampled from a woman aged 18-29 years who had recovered from COVID-19.

CDR3 DNA sequence: TGCGCCAGCAGCTTGGGGTTTGGGCGGGGGAACAATGAGCAGTTCTTC. The encoded protein is CASSLGFGRGNNEQFF. The V call is TRBV5-1, the J call TRBJ2-1; the match to TRBD2 covers 7 bases. This CDR3 contains 16 residues. Germline trimming cut 0 bases from V and 5 bases from J; bases unmatched to any gene: 8. Germline V lookup: CDR1 SGHRS, CDR2 YFSETQ.